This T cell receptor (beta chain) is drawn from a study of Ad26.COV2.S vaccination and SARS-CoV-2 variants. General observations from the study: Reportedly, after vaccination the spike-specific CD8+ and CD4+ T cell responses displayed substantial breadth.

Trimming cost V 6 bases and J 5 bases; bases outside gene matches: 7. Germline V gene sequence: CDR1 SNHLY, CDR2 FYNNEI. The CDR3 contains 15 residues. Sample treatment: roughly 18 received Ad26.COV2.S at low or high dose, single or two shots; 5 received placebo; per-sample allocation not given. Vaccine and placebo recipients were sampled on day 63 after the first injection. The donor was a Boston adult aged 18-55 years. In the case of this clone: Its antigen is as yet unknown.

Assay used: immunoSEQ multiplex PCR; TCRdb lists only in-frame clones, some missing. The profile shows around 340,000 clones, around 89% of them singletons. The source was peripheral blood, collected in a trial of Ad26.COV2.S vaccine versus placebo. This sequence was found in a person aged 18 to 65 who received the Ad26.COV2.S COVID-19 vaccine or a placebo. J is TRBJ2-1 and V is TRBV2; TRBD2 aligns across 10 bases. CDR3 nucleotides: TGTGCCAGCAGCAATCTAGCGGGAGCTCACAATGAGCAGTTCTTC. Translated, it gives CASSNLAGAHNEQFF.